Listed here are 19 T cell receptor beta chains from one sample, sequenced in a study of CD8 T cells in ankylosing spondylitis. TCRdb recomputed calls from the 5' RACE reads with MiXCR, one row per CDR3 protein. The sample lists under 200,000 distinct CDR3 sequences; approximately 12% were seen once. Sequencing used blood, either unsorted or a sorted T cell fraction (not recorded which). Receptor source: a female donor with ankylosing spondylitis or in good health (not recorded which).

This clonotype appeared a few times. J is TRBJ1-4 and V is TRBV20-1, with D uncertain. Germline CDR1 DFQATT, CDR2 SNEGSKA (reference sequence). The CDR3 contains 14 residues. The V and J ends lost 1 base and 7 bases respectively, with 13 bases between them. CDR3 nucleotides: TGCAGTGCTAGAGCCGGGCCCCCCGCTGAAAAACTGTTTTTT. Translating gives CSARAGPPAEKLFF.

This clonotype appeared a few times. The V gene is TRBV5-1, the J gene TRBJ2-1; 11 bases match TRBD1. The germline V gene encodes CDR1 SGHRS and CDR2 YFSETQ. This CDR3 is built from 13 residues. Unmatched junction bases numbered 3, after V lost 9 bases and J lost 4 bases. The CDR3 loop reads CATRDRGYNEQFF. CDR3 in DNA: TGCGCCACCAGGGACAGGGGGTACAATGAGCAGTTCTTC.

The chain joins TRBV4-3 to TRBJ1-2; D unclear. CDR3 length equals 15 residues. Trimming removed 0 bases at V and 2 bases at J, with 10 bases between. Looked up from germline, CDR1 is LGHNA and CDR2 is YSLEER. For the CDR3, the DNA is TGCGCCAGCAGCCAAGAGCTGGGTACGAACTATGGCTACACCTTC. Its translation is CASSQELGTNYGYTF.

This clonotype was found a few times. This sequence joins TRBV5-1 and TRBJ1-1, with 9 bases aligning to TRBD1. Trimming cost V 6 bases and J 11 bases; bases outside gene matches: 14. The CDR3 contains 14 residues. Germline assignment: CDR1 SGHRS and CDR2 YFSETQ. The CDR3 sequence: CASKGQGPSWEAFF. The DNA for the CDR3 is TGCGCCAGCAAAGGACAGGGGCCTTCTTGGGAGGCTTTCTTT.

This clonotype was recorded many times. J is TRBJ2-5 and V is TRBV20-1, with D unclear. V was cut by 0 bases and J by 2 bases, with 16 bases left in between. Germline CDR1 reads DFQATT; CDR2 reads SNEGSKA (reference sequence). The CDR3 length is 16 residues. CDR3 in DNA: TGCAGTGCTAGAGATCGCGACCTAACCCTACAAGAGACCCAGTACTTC. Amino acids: CSARDRDLTLQETQYF.

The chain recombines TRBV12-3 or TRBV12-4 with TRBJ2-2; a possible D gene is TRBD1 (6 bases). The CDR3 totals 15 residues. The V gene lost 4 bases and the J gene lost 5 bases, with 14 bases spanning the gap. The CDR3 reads CASSYHLRGTGELFF. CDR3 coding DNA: TGTGCCAGCAGTTACCACTTGAGGGGGACCGGGGAGCTGTTTTTT.

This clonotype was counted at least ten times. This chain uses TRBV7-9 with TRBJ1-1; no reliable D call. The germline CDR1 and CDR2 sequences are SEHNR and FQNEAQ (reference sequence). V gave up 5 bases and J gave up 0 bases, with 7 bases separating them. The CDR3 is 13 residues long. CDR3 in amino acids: CASSRDMNTEAFF. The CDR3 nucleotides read TGTGCCAGCAGCAGAGACATGAACACTGAAGCTTTCTTT.

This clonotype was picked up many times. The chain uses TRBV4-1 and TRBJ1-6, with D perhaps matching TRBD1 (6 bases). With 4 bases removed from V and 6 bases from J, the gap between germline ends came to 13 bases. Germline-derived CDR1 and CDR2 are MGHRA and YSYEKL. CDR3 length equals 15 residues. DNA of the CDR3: TGCGCCAGCAGCCCGTCGCCGGACAGTAATTCACCCCTCCACTTT. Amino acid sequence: CASSPSPDSNSPLHF.

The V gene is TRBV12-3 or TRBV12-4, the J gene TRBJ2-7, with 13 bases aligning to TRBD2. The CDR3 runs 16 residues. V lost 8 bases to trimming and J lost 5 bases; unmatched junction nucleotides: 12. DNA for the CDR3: TGTGCCAGCGGACCCGGACTAGCGGGAGTTTTTAACGAGCAGTACTTC. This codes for CASGPGLAGVFNEQYF.

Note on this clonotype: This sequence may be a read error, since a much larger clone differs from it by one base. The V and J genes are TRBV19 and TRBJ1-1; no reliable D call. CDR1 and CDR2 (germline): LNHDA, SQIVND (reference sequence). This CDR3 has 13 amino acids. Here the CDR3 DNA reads TGTGCCAGTCGTATGGCGATGAACACTGAAGCTTTCTTT. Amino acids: CASRMAMNTEAFF.

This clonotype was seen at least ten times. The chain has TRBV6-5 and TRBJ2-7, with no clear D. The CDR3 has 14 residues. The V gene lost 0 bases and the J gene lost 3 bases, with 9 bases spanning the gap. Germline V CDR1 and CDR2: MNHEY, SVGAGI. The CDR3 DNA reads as TGTGCCAGCAGTTACTCGACTCCAGACTACGAGCAGTACTTC. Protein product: CASSYSTPDYEQYF.

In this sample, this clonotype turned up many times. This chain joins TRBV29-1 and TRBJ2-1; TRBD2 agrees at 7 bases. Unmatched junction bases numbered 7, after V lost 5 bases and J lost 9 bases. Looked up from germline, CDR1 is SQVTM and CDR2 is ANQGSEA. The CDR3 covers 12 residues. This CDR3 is CSVPGTILEQFF. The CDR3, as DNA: TGCAGCGTTCCCGGGACTATTCTTGAGCAGTTCTTC.

Written as DNA, the CDR3 is TGTGCCAGCGCCGGGCGGCGGAGCACCTACGAGCAGTACTTC. Encoded protein: CASAGRRSTYEQYF. The chain joins TRBV5-8 to TRBJ2-7; D unresolved. Germline values: CDR1 SGHTS, CDR2 YDEGEE. Between the trimmed V and J ends, which lost 7 bases and 2 bases, there was a span of 16 bases. The CDR3 length is 14 residues.

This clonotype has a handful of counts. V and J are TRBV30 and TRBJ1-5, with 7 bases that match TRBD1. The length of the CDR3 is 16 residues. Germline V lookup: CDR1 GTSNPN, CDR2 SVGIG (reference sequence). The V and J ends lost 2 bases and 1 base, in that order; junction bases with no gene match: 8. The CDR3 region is CAWSLVTGRSNQPQHF. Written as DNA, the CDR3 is TGTGCCTGGAGTTTAGTGACAGGGAGAAGCAATCAGCCCCAGCATTTT.

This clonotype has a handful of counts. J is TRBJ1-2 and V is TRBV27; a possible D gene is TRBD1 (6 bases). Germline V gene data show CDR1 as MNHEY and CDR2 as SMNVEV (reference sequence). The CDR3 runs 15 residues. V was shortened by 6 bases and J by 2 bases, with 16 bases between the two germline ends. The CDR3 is CASRIQAGGNYGYTF. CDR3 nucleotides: TGTGCCAGCAGAATACAAGCGGGGGGCAACTATGGCTACACCTTC.

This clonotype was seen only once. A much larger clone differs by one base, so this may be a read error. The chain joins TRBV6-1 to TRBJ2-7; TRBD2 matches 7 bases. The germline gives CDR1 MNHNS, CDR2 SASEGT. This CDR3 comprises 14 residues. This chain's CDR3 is CVSSLAERGYEQYF. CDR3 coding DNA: TGTGTCAGCAGTCTAGCGGAAAGAGGGTACGAGCAGTACTTC.

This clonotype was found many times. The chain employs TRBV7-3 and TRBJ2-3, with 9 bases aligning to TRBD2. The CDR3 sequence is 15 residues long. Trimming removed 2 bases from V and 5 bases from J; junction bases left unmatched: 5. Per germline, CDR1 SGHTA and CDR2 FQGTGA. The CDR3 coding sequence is TGTGCCAGCAGCTTAGAACTAGCGGGCAGAGATACGCAGTATTTT. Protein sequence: CASSLELAGRDTQYF.

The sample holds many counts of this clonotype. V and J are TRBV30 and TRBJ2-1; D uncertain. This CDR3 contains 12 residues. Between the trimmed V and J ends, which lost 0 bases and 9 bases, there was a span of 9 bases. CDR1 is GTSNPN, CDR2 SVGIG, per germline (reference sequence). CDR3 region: CAWSVQLGEQFF. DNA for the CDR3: TGTGCCTGGAGTGTACAGCTGGGTGAGCAGTTCTTC.

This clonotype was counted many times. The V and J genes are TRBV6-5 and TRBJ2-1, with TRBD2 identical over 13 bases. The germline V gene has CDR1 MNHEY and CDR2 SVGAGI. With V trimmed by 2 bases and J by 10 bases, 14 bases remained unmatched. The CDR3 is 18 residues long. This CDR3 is CASSYLMRGLAGWGEQFF. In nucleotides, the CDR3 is TGTGCCAGCAGTTACCTGATGAGGGGACTAGCGGGATGGGGGGAGCAGTTCTTC.